One sample yielded the 23 T cell receptor beta chains listed below, sequenced in a study of T cell repertoires in cytomegalovirus infection. TCRdb ran MiXCR on the reads and lists one entry per CDR3 protein. The sample lists over 250,000 distinct CDR3 sequences, less than 25% occurring once. The antigens of these receptors remain unknown. Specimen: cultured PBMCs, collected from culture after CMV antigen stimulation. The receptors stem from a human donor in good health (CMV status not recorded). Some clones in this sample may be carry-over from other donors' samples.

This clonotype was seen many times. The rearrangement joins TRBV7-2 to TRBJ2-1, with no clear D. The CDR3 contains 17 residues. V gave up 4 bases and J gave up 6 bases, with 22 bases separating them. CDR1 and CDR2 (germline): SGHTA, FQGNSA. The CDR3 DNA reads TGTGCCAGCAGCTCGTTCTCTGCGGCGAGAGTCGGCAATGAGCAGTTCTTC. It specifies CASSSFSAARVGNEQFF.

The V call is TRBV24-1, the J call TRBJ1-5, with unresolved D. Germline V gene lookup returns CDR1 KGHDR and CDR2 SFDVKD. The CDR3 runs to 12 residues. Trimming left V 0 bases short and J 10 bases short, with 6 bases between. The CDR3 nucleotides read TGTGCCACCAGTGATTTGCGAGGTCCCCAGCATTTT. It is translated as CATSDLRGPQHF.

The chain carries TRBV19 and TRBJ2-3; D may be TRBD2 (6 bases). CDR1 is LNHDA, CDR2 SQIVND, per germline (reference sequence). The CDR3 covers 15 residues. The ends were cut back, 3 bases at V and 2 bases at J, with 12 bases in the middle. The CDR3: CASSIAEGNTDTQYF. The CDR3 region has the DNA TGTGCCAGTAGTATCGCGGAGGGAAACACAGATACGCAGTATTTT.

In regard to this clonotype: The junction departs from germline at one end; a sequencing error may be responsible. The V and J genes are TRBV2 and TRBJ2-4; 9 nucleotides match TRBD2. Germline CDR1 and CDR2: SNHLY and FYNNEI. This CDR3 is built from 10 residues. CDR3 nucleotide sequence: TGTGCCAGCAGGAGCGGGAGGCCCGCCTTC. Amino acids: CASRSGRPAF.

Ten or more counts support this clonotype. V is TRBV7-9 and J is TRBJ2-6; D possibly corresponds to TRBD1 (6 bases). The germline V gene encodes CDR1 SEHNR and CDR2 FQNEAQ (reference sequence). This CDR3 comprises 19 residues. With 1 base removed from V and 0 bases from J, the gap between germline ends came to 16 bases. The CDR3 bases are TGTGCCAGCAGCTTAGACCCTGGACAGTCTAGCTCTGGGGCCAACGTCCTGACTTTC. Protein sequence: CASSLDPGQSSSGANVLTF. The full variable domain, in which reference TRBV7-9 and TRBJ2-6 provide the parts outside the CDR3, is DTGVSQNPRHKITKRGQNVTFRCDPISEHNRLYWYRQTLGQGPEFLTYFQNEAQLEKSRLLSDRFSAERPKGSFSTLEIQRTEQGDSAMYLCASSLDPGQSSSGANVLTFGAGSRLTVL.

This chain links TRBV29-1 with TRBJ1-2; the match to TRBD1 covers 10 bases. The CDR3 extends over 15 amino acids. The V and J ends lost 4 bases and 5 bases, in that order; junction bases with no gene match: 10. The germline CDR1 and CDR2 sequences are SQVTM and ANQGSEA. CDR3 in amino acids: CSVVFLGGQGYGYTF. The CDR3 DNA is TGCAGCGTTGTATTTCTAGGGGGACAGGGGTATGGCTACACCTTC. Filled out from reference TRBV29-1 and TRBJ1-2, the complete variable domain reads SAVISQKPSRDICQRGTSLTIQCQVDSQVTMMFWYRQQPGQSLTLIATANQGSEATYESGFVIDKFPISRPNLTFSTLTVSNMSPEDSSIYLCSVVFLGGQGYGYTFGSGTRLTVV.

V usage is TRBV7-6 and J usage is TRBJ2-2; D is ambiguous. This CDR3 is built from 17 residues. Germline values: CDR1 SGHVS, CDR2 FNYEAQ. V lost 1 base and J 2 bases, leaving 14 bases between the germline ends. CDR3 loop: CASSLDPRARNTGELFF. Here the CDR3 DNA reads TGTGCCAGCAGCTTAGATCCGCGAGCTCGAAACACCGGGGAGCTGTTTTTT.

This clonotype was recorded a few times. The chain uses TRBV10-1 and TRBJ2-2; D is undetermined. The V end lost 7 bases, the J end lost 4 bases, and 13 bases lay between the germline ends. This CDR3 has 14 residues. CDR1 and CDR2 from the germline V gene are WNHNN and SYGVQD (reference sequence). CDR3 in DNA: TGCGCCAGCACACCGGGCCGCTCCACCGGGGAGCTGTTTTTT. This encodes CASTPGRSTGELFF.

This clonotype was seen ten or more times. The rearrangement uses TRBV7-2 and TRBJ1-5, with D possibly being TRBD1 (5 bases). The CDR3 loop spans 12 amino acids. The ends were cut back, 5 bases at V and 6 bases at J, with 8 bases in the middle. Germline V gene lookup returns CDR1 SGHTA and CDR2 FQGNSA. This CDR3 is CASSVGGQPQHF. The CDR3 DNA reads TGTGCCAGCAGCGTGGGGGGTCAGCCCCAGCATTTT.

The chain joins TRBV4-1 to TRBJ1-2, with unresolved D. Trimming removed 0 bases from V and 8 bases from J, with 10 bases in between. The germline CDR1 and CDR2 sequences are MGHRA and YSYEKL. This CDR3 has 13 amino acids. The CDR3 coding sequence is TGCGCCAGCAGCCAAGATATAAGTGGGGGCTACACCTTC. Translation gives CASSQDISGGYTF.

V and J are TRBV5-1 and TRBJ2-1, with TRBD2 as a possible D gene (6 bases). In germline, CDR1 is SGHRS, CDR2 YFSETQ. CDR3 length equals 14 residues. Between the trimmed V and J ends, which lost 8 bases and 5 bases, there was a span of 17 bases. The CDR3 DNA reads as TGCGCCAGTACCGTAGCGGCGTCTCACAATGAGCAGTTCTTC. This encodes CASTVAASHNEQFF.

CDR3 in DNA: TGCAGCGTTGAACCCTCTGGGTATGGCTACACCTTC. This codes for CSVEPSGYGYTF. The chain is built from TRBV29-1 and TRBJ1-2; D gene unclear. CDR1 and CDR2 from the germline V gene are SQVTM and ANQGSEA. Trimming pared 2 bases from V and 5 bases from J, leaving 9 bases between. There are 12 residues in the CDR3. Full variable domain (rest looked up from reference TRBV29-1 and TRBJ1-2): SAVISQKPSRDICQRGTSLTIQCQVDSQVTMMFWYRQQPGQSLTLIATANQGSEATYESGFVIDKFPISRPNLTFSTLTVSNMSPEDSSIYLCSVEPSGYGYTFGSGTRLTVV.

This clonotype has only one observation. This chain connects TRBV19 to TRBJ1-2; TRBD1 agrees at 9 bases. This CDR3 region has 15 residues. Germline assignment: CDR1 LNHDA and CDR2 SQIVND (reference sequence). The J segment lost 2 bases and the V segment lost 4 bases, leaving 5 bases of the junction unmatched. The CDR3 region has the DNA TGTGCCAGTAGTACCTCGACAGGGGGAAACTATGGCTACACCTTC. The encoded protein is CASSTSTGGNYGYTF. Drawing the rest from reference TRBV19 and TRBJ1-2, the complete variable domain is DGGITQSPKYLFRKEGQNVTLSCEQNLNHDAMYWYRQDPGQGLRLIYYSQIVNDFQKGDIAEGYSVSREKKESFPLTVTSAQKNPTAFYLCASSTSTGGNYGYTFGSGTRLTVV.

This clonotype was found a few times. V and J are TRBV18 and TRBJ1-3; perhaps TRBD1 as D (6 bases). V was cut by 6 bases and J by 2 bases, with 11 bases left in between. Per germline, CDR1 KGHSH and CDR2 LQKENI. The CDR3 length is 14 residues. CDR3 nucleotides: TGTGCCAGCTCGTTTGGACAGACTGGAAACACCATATATTTT. Protein sequence: CASSFGQTGNTIYF.

V gene TRBV7-9 combines with J gene TRBJ1-5; tentatively, D is TRBD1 (6 bases). CDR1 and CDR2 (germline): SEHNR, FQNEAQ (reference sequence). The ends were cut back, 3 bases at V and 9 bases at J, with 12 bases in the middle. This CDR3 is 13 amino acids long. The CDR3, as DNA: TGTGCCAGCAGCTTTACAGGGCCTCGGCCCCAGCATTTT. Amino acid sequence: CASSFTGPRPQHF.

At least ten counts were recorded for this clonotype. V usage is TRBV7-8 and J usage is TRBJ2-1; 11 bases fit TRBD2. In germline, CDR1 is SGHVS, CDR2 FQNEAQ. The V and J ends lost 2 bases and 8 bases, in that order; junction bases with no gene match: 5. The CDR3 extends over 15 amino acids. The chain's CDR3 is CASSLRGLAADEQFF. In DNA form, the CDR3 reads TGTGCCAGCAGCTTAAGGGGACTAGCGGCGGATGAGCAGTTCTTC.

This clonotype was picked up a small number of times. The rearrangement uses TRBV19 and TRBJ1-2; D not certain. Germline V gene data show CDR1 as LNHDA and CDR2 as SQIVND (reference sequence). The CDR3 contains 15 residues. The V gene lost 0 bases and the J gene lost 5 bases, with 13 bases spanning the gap. CDR3 residues: CASSIDLLGLYGYTF. The CDR3 bases are TGTGCCAGTAGTATAGACCTCCTTGGGCTTTATGGCTACACCTTC.

The V call is TRBV23-1, the J call TRBJ2-7; 9 nucleotides match TRBD2. TRBV23-1 is an ORF; its function is uncertain. This CDR3 region has 17 residues. Unmatched junction bases numbered 6, after V lost 0 bases and J lost 0 bases. This CDR3 reads CASSQSPEREDSYEQYF. CDR3 bases: TGCGCCAGCAGTCAATCCCCTGAGCGGGAGGACTCCTACGAGCAGTACTTC.

This clonotype was picked up many times. The genes are TRBV12-5 and TRBJ1-1; D not resolved. The CDR3 is 13 residues long. Trimming removed 6 bases from V and 3 bases from J, with 11 bases in between. Germline V gene sequence: CDR1 LGHNT, CDR2 FRNRAP. CDR3 amino acids: CASGPGRDTEAFF. The CDR3 DNA sequence: TGTGCTAGTGGCCCCGGGAGGGACACTGAAGCTTTCTTT. Full variable domain (missing parts from reference TRBV12-5 and TRBJ1-1): DARVTQTPRHKVTEMGQEVTMRCQPILGHNTVFWYRQTMMQGLELLAYFRNRAPLDDSGMPKDRFSAEMPDATLATLKIQPSEPRDSAVYFCASGPGRDTEAFFGQGTRLTVV.

This clonotype appeared a few times. This chain links TRBV6-1 with TRBJ2-7, with D possibly being TRBD1 (6 bases). The CDR3 spans 13 residues. V was clipped by 4 bases and J by 6 bases, with 13 bases between them. Germline V gives CDR1 MNHNS, CDR2 SASEGT. This CDR3 reads CASSASQGLEQYV. CDR3 DNA sequence: TGTGCCAGCAGTGCCTCACAGGGCCTCGAGCAGTACGTC.

This clonotype turned up a few times. The V gene is TRBV5-1, the J gene TRBJ2-1, with D possibly being TRBD1 (6 bases). With 4 bases removed from V and 4 bases from J, the gap between germline ends came to 21 bases. CDR3 size: 17 residues. Germline-derived CDR1 and CDR2 are SGHRS and YFSETQ. This chain's CDR3 is CASSKPPTGTSYNEQFF. CDR3 sequence (DNA): TGCGCCAGCAGCAAACCTCCAACAGGGACCTCATACAATGAGCAGTTCTTC.

The chain employs TRBV20-1 and TRBJ2-5; 8 nucleotides match TRBD2. CDR1 and CDR2 from the germline V gene are DFQATT and SNEGSKA (reference sequence). V lost 1 base and J lost 7; bases outside the gene matches: 5. This CDR3 is built from 13 residues. DNA for the CDR3: TGCAGTGCTAGAGGGGGACTAGAGGGGACCCAGTACTTC. Translated: CSARGGLEGTQYF.

This clonotype has at least ten counts. The chain uses TRBV7-2 and TRBJ2-3; 9 bases align to TRBD1. With V trimmed by 5 bases and J by 4 bases, 7 bases remained unmatched. Germline V gene sequence: CDR1 SGHTA, CDR2 FQGNSA. There are 15 residues in the CDR3. Here the CDR3 reads CASSQDRGGADTQYF. The CDR3 DNA reads as TGTGCCAGCAGCCAGGACAGGGGTGGCGCAGATACGCAGTATTTT. Drawing the rest from reference TRBV7-2 and TRBJ2-3, the complete variable domain is GAGVSQSPSNKVTEKGKDVELRCDPISGHTALYWYRQSLGQGLEFLIYFQGNSAPDKSGLPSDRFSAERTGGSVSTLTIQRTQQEDSAVYLCASSQDRGGADTQYFGPGTRLTVL.